One TCR beta chain is described in this entry. The antigen this receptor binds is unknown. The sample holds no much larger clone one base away, and base qualities are not on file. Compared with germline, V lacks 2 bases and J lacks 5 bases; bases without a gene match: 9. Including the terminal cysteine and phenylalanine, the CDR3 comprises 17 residues. Here the CDR3 DNA is all that survives: 51 bases in frame from base 1. For CDR1 and CDR2, the germline V gene lists MDHEN and SYDVKM. Libraries came from the immunoSEQ multiplex PCR assay. The authors' pipeline ran thus. A statistical classification framework was built for diagnosing cytomegalovirus status from the catalog of TCR beta chain sequences. This is the immuneACCESS table as TCRdb keeps it, with only in-frame sequences that have V and J called. A part of the clones is gone; compared with another copy, unresolved V genes explain less than half, and the rest is unexplained. V, J and clone size are those of that table, while D and trimming were read from the DNA. This sample comprises about 140,000 clones, approximately 87% of them detected only once. The ten largest make up roughly 3% of the sample.

These data come from a study of cytomegalovirus exposure and HLA in healthy donors (dated by TCRdb to 2016 to 2017). Some background on the complete study: According to a later analysis, the 110 or so validation repertoires were produced on the same platform as the 666 repertoires of the first cohort. To predict cytomegalovirus infection status, the study combined high-throughput TCR immunosequencing, statistical association of individual TCRs with disease status, and machine learning. The aim of the study was to test whether cataloging public T cell receptors could identify signatures of past pathogen exposure. Besides the first cohort of around 700 subjects, a separate validation cohort made up of over 100 different subjects was used.

The donors belonged to the validation cohort of about 120 subjects, which was separate from the roughly 700-subject first cohort. Paper-wide results and their limitations: A later analysis found that TCRs clustered in the first cohort also tended to co-occur in the 120 validation repertoires, with 90% to 95% of cluster scores above 0. A later analysis had no HLA typing for the validation cohort, so co-occurrence there was scored across all 110 or so repertoires. In vitro tests confirmed that a few of the cytomegalovirus-associated TCR beta chains recognize cytomegalovirus antigens. The authors suggested that the approach could potentially be extended to other disease states and immunological phenotypes. The classifier was reported to diagnose cytomegalovirus status with high specificity and sensitivity in both the original cohort and the validation cohort. Most TCR sequences were observed very rarely across donors, whereas some public TCRs were present in many individuals. In the study, 150 to 200 TCR beta chains were listed as associated with cytomegalovirus.

The clonotype originates from a man aged 18-30 years in good health and CMV-seronegative. Recombination linked TRBV28 to TRBJ1-4, with 9 central nucleotides matching TRBD1. The sequenced sample consisted of PBMCs. The CDR3 region reads CASSLQGQGIRNEKLFF. The nucleotide sequence reads as follows: TGTGCCAGCAGTTTACAGGGACAGGGAATCAGAAATGAAAAACTGTTTTTT.